The 28 T cell receptor beta chains reported below all come from one sample, sequenced in a study of blood T cell repertoires in COVID-19. The table came from immunoSEQ multiplex PCR; TCRdb's copy has only in-frame clones and leaves some out. In the table there are fewer than 400,000 clones, 90% of which are singletons. The sample consisted of peripheral blood. These TCRs come from a woman aged 25 to 39 with COVID-19, enrolled during active disease.

The chain combines TRBV6-5 with TRBJ2-7; 7 positions match TRBD1. Germline V gene data show CDR1 as MNHEY and CDR2 as SVGAGI. The CDR3 loop spans 15 amino acids. V was clipped by 6 bases and J by 5 bases; unmatched bases: 13. CDR3 in DNA: TGTGCCAGCAGCCCGGGCTGGCAGGGGGTTGACGAGCAGTACTTC. Its translation: CASSPGWQGVDEQYF.

The genes are TRBV7-9 and TRBJ2-2, with TRBD1 matching over 8 bases. V lost 5 bases to trimming and J lost 7 bases; unmatched junction nucleotides: 9. In germline, CDR1 is SEHNR, CDR2 FQNEAQ (reference sequence). The CDR3 is made up of 15 amino acids. CDR3 coding DNA: TGTGCCAGCAGCATCCGACAGGGGAACGGCGGGGAGCTGTTTTTT. Amino acids: CASSIRQGNGGELFF.

On this clone: Other DNA sequences in this specimen translate into the identical CDR3. The rearrangement uses TRBV19 and TRBJ1-6; 9 bases line up with TRBD1. There are 14 residues in the CDR3. V gave up 3 bases and J gave up 9 bases; unmatched junction bases: 3. Germline V gene data show CDR1 as LNHDA and CDR2 as SQIVND (reference sequence). CDR3 loop: CASSIGQGISPLHF. The CDR3 DNA is TGTGCCAGTAGTATTGGACAGGGGATTTCACCCCTCCACTTT. Using reference TRBV19 and TRBJ1-6 for the parts outside the CDR3, the full variable domain is DGGITQSPKYLFRKEGQNVTLSCEQNLNHDAMYWYRQDPGQGLRLIYYSQIVNDFQKGDIAEGYSVSREKKESFPLTVTSAQKNPTAFYLCASSIGQGISPLHFGNGTRLTVT.

The chain employs TRBV16 and TRBJ1-2; D perhaps matches TRBD1 (6 bases). V dropped 2 bases and J dropped 5 bases, with 18 bases sitting between them. The CDR3 is 16 amino acids. Germline V lookup: CDR1 KGHSY, CDR2 FQNENV. The CDR3 DNA reads TGTGCCAGCAGCCAAACCTCAGGAGGGGGGGCTTATGGCTACACCTTC. Translated, it gives CASSQTSGGGAYGYTF.

V is TRBV2 and J is TRBJ2-7; 8 nucleotides match TRBD2. The CDR3 is made up of 14 amino acids. J lost 3 bases, V lost 4 bases, and 5 bases had no gene match. Per the germline V gene, CDR1 is SNHLY and CDR2 is FYNNEI. CDR3 coding DNA: TGTGCCAGCAGTGTGGCACTAGCGGACTACGAGCAGTACTTC. As protein: CASSVALADYEQYF. The whole variable domain, remainder taken from reference TRBV2 and TRBJ2-7, is EPEVTQTPSHQVTQMGQEVILRCVPISNHLYFYWYRQILGQKVEFLVSFYNNEISEKSEIFDDQFSVERPDGSNFTLKIRSTKLEDSAMYFCASSVALADYEQYFGPGTRLTVT.

This clone was detected only a few times. The chain recombines TRBV5-1 with TRBJ1-1; D may be TRBD1 (5 bases). V was trimmed by 4 bases and J by 4 bases, leaving 23 bases between them. Germline CDR1 SGHRS, CDR2 YFSETQ. The CDR3 spans 17 residues. CDR3 amino acids: CASSAPGGTWGPTEAFF. CDR3 sequence (DNA): TGCGCCAGCAGCGCTCCGGGGGGGACCTGGGGTCCCACTGAAGCTTTCTTT.

This sequence joins TRBV29-1 and TRBJ1-1, with 10 bases matching TRBD1. Per the germline V gene, CDR1 is SQVTM and CDR2 is ANQGSEA. The V gene end was trimmed by 7 bases and the J gene end by 3 bases; junction bases not matched to a gene: 5. The CDR3 is 13 residues long. CDR3 in amino acids: CSAQTGGHTEAFF. CDR3 bases: TGCAGCGCCCAGACAGGGGGCCACACTGAAGCTTTCTTT.

The chain employs TRBV18 and TRBJ2-2; 9 bases fit TRBD2. V dropped 1 base and J dropped 3; count of bases not matched to a gene: 9. The CDR3 runs 18 residues. Germline CDR1 and CDR2: KGHSH and LQKENI. DNA for the CDR3: TGTGCCAGCTCACCACGTGCGGGAGGGCCCGTTGACACCGGGGAGCTGTTTTTT. Translated: CASSPRAGGPVDTGELFF.

This clone was observed at least ten times. The chain recombines TRBV18 with TRBJ2-7; TRBD1 agrees at 8 bases. Looked up from germline, CDR1 is KGHSH and CDR2 is LQKENI. The CDR3 extends over 15 amino acids. Trimming at V came to 3 bases and at J to 5 bases, leaving 9 bases not matched to a gene. The CDR3 DNA is TGTGCCAGCTCACCGGGACAGGTTGGAGTAGACGAGCAGTACTTC. As protein: CASSPGQVGVDEQYF.

The gene calls are TRBV7-9 and TRBJ1-1, with 7 bases matching TRBD1. This CDR3 contains 14 residues. Germline CDR1 is SEHNR and CDR2 is FQNEAQ (reference sequence). V shed 6 bases and J 6 bases; nucleotides not matched to a gene: 10. The CDR3 protein is CASRGGSPDPEAFF. The DNA for the CDR3 is TGTGCCAGCAGAGGGGGCAGCCCCGACCCTGAAGCTTTCTTT.

The rearrangement links TRBV2 to TRBJ2-5; 10 bases are a match to TRBD2. Trimming took 5 bases from V and 0 from J; bases not matched to a gene: 6. The germline CDR1 and CDR2 sequences are SNHLY and FYNNEI. This CDR3 comprises 16 residues. CDR3 bases: TGTGCCAGCAGTCGGACTAGCGGTGCGTACCAAGAGACCCAGTACTTC. It is translated as CASSRTSGAYQETQYF. The complete variable domain, with remaining parts taken from reference TRBV2 and TRBJ2-5, reads EPEVTQTPSHQVTQMGQEVILRCVPISNHLYFYWYRQILGQKVEFLVSFYNNEISEKSEIFDDQFSVERPDGSNFTLKIRSTKLEDSAMYFCASSRTSGAYQETQYFGPGTRLLVL.

This clone is a singleton in its sample. The rearrangement links TRBV27 to TRBJ2-6; no reliable D call. Germline V gives CDR1 MNHEY, CDR2 SMNVEV (reference sequence). Trimming removed 2 bases from V and 4 bases from J, with 3 bases in between. The CDR3 runs to 13 residues. The CDR3 spells CASSLQGANVLTF. The CDR3 region has the DNA TGTGCCAGCAGTTTACAGGGGGCCAACGTCCTGACTTTC.

V gene TRBV7-3 combines with J gene TRBJ2-7, with 10 bases identical to TRBD2. This CDR3 comprises 16 residues. J lost 4 bases, V lost 0 bases, and 6 bases had no gene match. CDR1 and CDR2 from the germline V gene are SGHTA and FQGTGA. The CDR3 DNA is TGTGCCAGCAGCTTAACGCCGACTAGCGGGCGATACGAGCAGTACTTC. Its protein is CASSLTPTSGRYEQYF.

V usage is TRBV30 and J usage is TRBJ1-6; D remains ambiguous. CDR1 and CDR2 from the germline V gene are GTSNPN and SVGIG (reference sequence). Trimming pared 4 bases from V and 9 bases from J, leaving 16 bases between. The CDR3 sequence is 14 residues long. CDR3 sequence reads: CAWKSGRSGSPLHF. The CDR3 nucleotides read TGTGCCTGGAAGTCGGGAAGATCTGGTTCACCCCTCCACTTT. The full variable domain, in which reference TRBV30 and TRBJ1-6 provide the parts outside the CDR3, is SQTIHQWPATLVQPVGSPLSLECTVEGTSNPNLYWYRQAAGRGLQLLFYSVGIGQISSEVPQNLSASRPQDRQFILSSKKLLLSDSGFYLCAWKSGRSGSPLHFGNGTRLTVT.

The chain employs TRBV30 and TRBJ1-6, with D unclear. Germline CDR1 GTSNPN, CDR2 SVGIG (reference sequence). The CDR3 runs to 13 residues. The CDR3 loop is CGWASSYNSPLHF. The DNA of the CDR3 is TGTGGGTGGGCGAGCTCCTATAATTCACCCCTCCACTTT.

The J gene is TRBJ1-1, the V gene TRBV5-1; D gene unclear. The CDR3 covers 13 residues. CDR1 is SGHRS, CDR2 YFSETQ, per germline. V lost 2 bases and J lost 5, with 10 bases in between. In DNA, the CDR3 is TGCGCCAGCAGCTTATCGGGGTATACTGAAGCTTTCTTT. This gives the protein CASSLSGYTEAFF.

This clone came up a few times. V gene TRBV18 combines with J gene TRBJ1-3; 7 positions match TRBD1. Germline loops: CDR1 KGHSH, CDR2 LQKENI. This CDR3 region has 16 residues. Trimming at V came to 4 bases and at J to 0 bases, leaving 6 bases not matched to a gene. As DNA, the CDR3 is TGTGCCAGCTCACGTGGACAGGACAACTCTGGAAACACCATATATTTT. This gives the protein CASSRGQDNSGNTIYF.

This clone was observed a single time. This chain connects TRBV7-9 to TRBJ2-5, with D perhaps matching TRBD1 (6 bases). Trimming removed 3 bases from V and 4 bases from J, with 18 bases in between. Germline V gene data show CDR1 as SEHNR and CDR2 as FQNEAQ (reference sequence). The CDR3 is 16 amino acids. The CDR3 nucleotides are TGTGCCAGCAGCTTCCGAGGACAGAGTCTAAGAGAGACCCAGTACTTC. As protein: CASSFRGQSLRETQYF.

In its sample, this clone was seen a few times. V and J are TRBV9 and TRBJ2-5, with 8 bases aligning to TRBD2. V dropped 1 base and J dropped 7; count of bases not matched to a gene: 6. The germline V gene has CDR1 SGDLS and CDR2 YYNGEE. The CDR3 totals 14 residues. The CDR3 sequence is CASSVTSGVGTQYF. In DNA, the CDR3 is TGTGCCAGCAGCGTAACTAGCGGTGTGGGGACCCAGTACTTC.

This rearrangement joins TRBV10-3 to TRBJ2-2, with a weak D call TRBD2 (5 bases). The V end was cut by 2 bases, the J end by 4 bases, with 8 bases between. This CDR3 region has 14 residues. The V gene's germline CDR1 is ENHRY and CDR2 SYGVKD. DNA of the CDR3: TGTGCCATCAGTGAGAATGAGGGCACCGGGGAGCTGTTTTTT. Its protein is CAISENEGTGELFF.

This clone has only a few counts. The same CDR3 arises from other DNA sequences in this sample as well. The rearrangement joins TRBV19 to TRBJ2-2; 8 bases map to TRBD1. CDR3 size: 14 residues. The germline gives CDR1 LNHDA, CDR2 SQIVND (reference sequence). V was clipped by 6 bases and J by 5 bases; unmatched bases: 5. In DNA form, the CDR3 reads TGTGCCAGTAGAGACAGGGGCGATACCGGGGAGCTGTTTTTT. This encodes CASRDRGDTGELFF. Supplemented by reference TRBV19 and TRBJ2-2, the full variable domain reads DGGITQSPKYLFRKEGQNVTLSCEQNLNHDAMYWYRQDPGQGLRLIYYSQIVNDFQKGDIAEGYSVSREKKESFPLTVTSAQKNPTAFYLCASRDRGDTGELFFGEGSRLTVL.

The V and J genes are TRBV5-1 and TRBJ2-1; 8 bases are a match to TRBD2. CDR3 size: 16 residues. Germline assignment: CDR1 SGHRS and CDR2 YFSETQ. V lost 4 bases, J lost 4 bases, and 10 bases stayed unmatched. The CDR3 protein is CASSRRAGDTYNEQFF. The DNA for the CDR3 is TGCGCCAGCAGCAGAAGAGCGGGAGATACTTACAATGAGCAGTTCTTC. Drawing the rest from reference TRBV5-1 and TRBJ2-1, the complete variable domain is KAGVTQTPRYLIKTRGQQVTLSCSPISGHRSVSWYQQTPGQGLQFLFEYFSETQRNKGNFPGRFSGRQFSNSRSEMNVSTLELGDSALYLCASSRRAGDTYNEQFFGPGTRLTVL.

About this clone itself: In the same sample, other DNA sequences code for this CDR3. V is TRBV14 and J is TRBJ1-2, with D possibly TRBD1 on 5 matching bases. There are 15 residues in the CDR3. Trimming cost V 0 bases and J 11 bases, with 19 bases left between them. CDR1 and CDR2 from the germline V gene are SGHDN and FVKESK. The CDR3 loop reads CASSQELQDSRGYTF. Here the CDR3 DNA reads TGTGCCAGCAGCCAAGAGTTACAGGATTCGCGGGGTTACACCTTC.

The chain has TRBV15 and TRBJ2-3; TRBD2 matches at 11 bases. Trimming removed 1 base from V and 2 bases from J; junction bases left unmatched: 5. This CDR3 has 17 residues. Germline CDR1 LNHNV, CDR2 YYDKDF (reference sequence). The CDR3 DNA is TGTGCCACCAGCAGAGTGCGACTAGCGGGGACCACAGATACGCAGTATTTT. This translates into CATSRVRLAGTTDTQYF.

As to this clone: The same CDR3 also results from other DNA sequences found in this sample. This sequence joins TRBV11-2 and TRBJ2-7, with D uncertain. Per germline, CDR1 SGHAT and CDR2 FQNNGV. This CDR3 has 11 amino acids. V was trimmed by 4 bases and J by 4 bases, leaving 5 bases between them. This chain's CDR3 is CASSSFYEQYF. The CDR3 region has the DNA TGTGCCAGCAGCTCGTTTTACGAGCAGTACTTC.

This clone showed up just a few times. The rearrangement uses TRBV5-1 and TRBJ1-6; no clear D gene. The V end was cut by 0 bases, the J end by 0 bases, with 7 bases between. In germline, CDR1 is SGHRS, CDR2 YFSETQ. There are 16 residues in the CDR3. The CDR3 here is CASSLGTSSYNSPLHF. CDR3 sequence (DNA): TGCGCCAGCAGCTTGGGAACGAGCTCCTATAATTCACCCCTCCACTTT.

The V gene is TRBV28, the J gene TRBJ1-2; a weak D match, TRBD1 (5 bases). V lost 8 bases and J lost 4, with 17 bases in between. The CDR3 loop spans 14 amino acids. Germline assignment: CDR1 MDHEN and CDR2 SYDVKM. CDR3 sequence reads: CASRGTGLRYGYTF. The DNA of the CDR3 is TGTGCCAGCCGCGGTACGGGACTTCGCTATGGCTACACCTTC.

The chain links TRBV19 to TRBJ2-1, with D possibly TRBD2 on 5 matching bases. CDR3 length: 13 residues. V lost 9 bases to trimming and J lost 5 bases, with 14 bases between them. Germline CDR1 and CDR2: LNHDA and SQIVND (reference sequence). The CDR3 nucleotides read TGTGCCAGGCCTAGAATGGAGGACAATGAGCAGTTCTTC. Translating gives CARPRMEDNEQFF.